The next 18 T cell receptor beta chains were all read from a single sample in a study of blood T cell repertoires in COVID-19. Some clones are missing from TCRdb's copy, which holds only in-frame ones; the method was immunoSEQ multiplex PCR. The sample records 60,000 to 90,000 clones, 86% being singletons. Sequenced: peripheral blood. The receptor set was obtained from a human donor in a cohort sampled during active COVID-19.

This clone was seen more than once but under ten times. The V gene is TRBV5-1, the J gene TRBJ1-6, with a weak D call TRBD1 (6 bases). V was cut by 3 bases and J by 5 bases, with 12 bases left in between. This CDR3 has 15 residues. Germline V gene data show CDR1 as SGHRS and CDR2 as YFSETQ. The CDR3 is CASSSVDSNNSPLHF. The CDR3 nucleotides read TGCGCCAGCAGCTCGGTGGACAGCAATAATTCACCCCTCCACTTT.

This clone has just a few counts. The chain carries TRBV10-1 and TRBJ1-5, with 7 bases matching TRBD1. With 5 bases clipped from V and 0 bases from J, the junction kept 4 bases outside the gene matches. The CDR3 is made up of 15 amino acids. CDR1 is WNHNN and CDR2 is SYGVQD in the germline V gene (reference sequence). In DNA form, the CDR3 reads TGCGCCAGCAGTCGGGACAGTTCTAGCAATCAGCCCCAGCATTTT. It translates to CASSRDSSSNQPQHF.

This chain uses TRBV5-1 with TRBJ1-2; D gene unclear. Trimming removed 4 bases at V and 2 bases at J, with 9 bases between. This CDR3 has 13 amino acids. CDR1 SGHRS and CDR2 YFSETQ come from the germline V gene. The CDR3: CASSPTENYGYTF. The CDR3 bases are TGCGCCAGCAGCCCTACAGAGAACTATGGCTACACCTTC.

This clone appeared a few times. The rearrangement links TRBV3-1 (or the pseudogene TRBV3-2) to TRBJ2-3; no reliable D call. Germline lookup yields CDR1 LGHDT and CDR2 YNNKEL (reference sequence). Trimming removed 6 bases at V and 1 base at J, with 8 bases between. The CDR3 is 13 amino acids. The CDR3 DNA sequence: TGTGCCAGCAGTCGCCCGGGCACAGATACGCAGTATTTT. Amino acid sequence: CASSRPGTDTQYF.

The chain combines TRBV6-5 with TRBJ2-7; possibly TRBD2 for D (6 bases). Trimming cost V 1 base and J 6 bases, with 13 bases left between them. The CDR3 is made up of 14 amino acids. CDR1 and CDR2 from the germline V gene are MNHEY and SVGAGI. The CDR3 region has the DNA TGTGCCAGCAGTTACTTGGCAGGAGGGGTCGAGCAGTACTTC. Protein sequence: CASSYLAGGVEQYF.

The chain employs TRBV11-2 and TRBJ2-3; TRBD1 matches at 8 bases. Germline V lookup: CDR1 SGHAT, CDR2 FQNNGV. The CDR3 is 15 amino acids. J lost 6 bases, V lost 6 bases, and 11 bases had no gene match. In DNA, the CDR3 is TGTGCCAGCAGAGAAGATCCCTACAGGGGGGATACGCAGTATTTT. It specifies CASREDPYRGDTQYF.

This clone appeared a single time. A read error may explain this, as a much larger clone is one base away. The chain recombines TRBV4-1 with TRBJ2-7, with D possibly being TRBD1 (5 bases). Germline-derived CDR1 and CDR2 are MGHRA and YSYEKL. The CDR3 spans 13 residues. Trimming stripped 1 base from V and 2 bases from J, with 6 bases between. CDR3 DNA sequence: TGCGCCAGCAGCCAAGGACAGCCCTACGAGCAGTACTTC. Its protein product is CASSQGQPYEQYF.

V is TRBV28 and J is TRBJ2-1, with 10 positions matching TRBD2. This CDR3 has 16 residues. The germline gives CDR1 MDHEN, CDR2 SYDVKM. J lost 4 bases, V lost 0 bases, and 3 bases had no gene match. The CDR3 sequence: CASSLWASGGYNEQFF. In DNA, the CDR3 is TGTGCCAGCAGTTTATGGGCTAGCGGGGGTTACAATGAGCAGTTCTTC. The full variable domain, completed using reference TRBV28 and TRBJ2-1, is DVKVTQSSRYLVKRTGEKVFLECVQDMDHENMFWYRQDPGLGLRLIYFSYDVKMKEKGDIPEGYSVSREKKERFSLILESASTNQTSMYLCASSLWASGGYNEQFFGPGTRLTVL.

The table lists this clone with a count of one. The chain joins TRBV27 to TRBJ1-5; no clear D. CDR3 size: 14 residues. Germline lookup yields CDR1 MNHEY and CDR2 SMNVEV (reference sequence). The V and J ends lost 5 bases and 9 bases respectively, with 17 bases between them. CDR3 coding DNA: TGTGCCAGCAGTGTCGGGTCGGCGGGCAGGCCCCAGCATTTT. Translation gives CASSVGSAGRPQHF.

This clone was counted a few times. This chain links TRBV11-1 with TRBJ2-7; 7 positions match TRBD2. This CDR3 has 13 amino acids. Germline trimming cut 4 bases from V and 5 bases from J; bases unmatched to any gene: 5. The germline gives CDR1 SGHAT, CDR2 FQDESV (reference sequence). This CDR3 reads CASSYGGIDEQYF. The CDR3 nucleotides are TGTGCCAGCAGCTACGGGGGGATCGACGAGCAGTACTTC.

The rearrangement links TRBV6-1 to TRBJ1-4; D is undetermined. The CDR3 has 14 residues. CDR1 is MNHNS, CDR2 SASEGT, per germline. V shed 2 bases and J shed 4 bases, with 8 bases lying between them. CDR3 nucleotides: TGTGCCAGCAGTGAACTAGGCCTTAATGAAAAACTGTTTTTT. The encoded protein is CASSELGLNEKLFF.

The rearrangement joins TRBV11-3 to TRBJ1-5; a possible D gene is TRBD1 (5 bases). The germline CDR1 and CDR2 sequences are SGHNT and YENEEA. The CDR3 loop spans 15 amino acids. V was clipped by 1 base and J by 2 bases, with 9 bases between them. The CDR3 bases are TGTGCCAGCAGCTTAGCAGGGCAAGGCAATCAGCCCCAGCATTTT. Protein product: CASSLAGQGNQPQHF.

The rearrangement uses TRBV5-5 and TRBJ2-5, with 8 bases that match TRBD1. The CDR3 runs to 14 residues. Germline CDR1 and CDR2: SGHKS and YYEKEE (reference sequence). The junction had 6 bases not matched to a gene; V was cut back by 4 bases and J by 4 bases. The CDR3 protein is CASSRQGIGETQYF. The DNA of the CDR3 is TGTGCCAGCAGCCGACAGGGGATAGGAGAGACCCAGTACTTC.

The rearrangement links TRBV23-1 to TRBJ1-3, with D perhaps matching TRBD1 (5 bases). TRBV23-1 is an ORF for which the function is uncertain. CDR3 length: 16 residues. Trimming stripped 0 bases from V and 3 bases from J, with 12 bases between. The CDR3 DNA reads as TGCGCCAGCAGTCAATCCCCGGGGGTTTGTGGAAACACCATATATTTT. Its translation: CASSQSPGVCGNTIYF.

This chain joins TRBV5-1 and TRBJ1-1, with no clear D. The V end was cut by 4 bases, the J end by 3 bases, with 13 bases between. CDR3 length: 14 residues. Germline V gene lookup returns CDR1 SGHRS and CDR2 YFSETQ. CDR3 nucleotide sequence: TGCGCCAGCAGCCTGCCGGGTGGAGACACTGAAGCTTTCTTT. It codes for CASSLPGGDTEAFF.

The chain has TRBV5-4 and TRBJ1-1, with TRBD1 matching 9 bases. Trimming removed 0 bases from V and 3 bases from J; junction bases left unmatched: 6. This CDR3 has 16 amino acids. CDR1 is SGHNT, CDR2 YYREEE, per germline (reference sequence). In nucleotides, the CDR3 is TGTGCCAGCAGCTTGGTGGGCGGGACAGGGCACACTGAAGCTTTCTTT. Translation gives CASSLVGGTGHTEAFF.

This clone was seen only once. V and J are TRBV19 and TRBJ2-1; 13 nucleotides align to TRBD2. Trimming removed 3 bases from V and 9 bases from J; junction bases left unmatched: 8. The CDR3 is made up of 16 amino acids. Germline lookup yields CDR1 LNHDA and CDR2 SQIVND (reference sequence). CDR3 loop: CASSMGDRLAGGEQFF. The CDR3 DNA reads TGTGCCAGTAGTATGGGTGATAGACTAGCGGGAGGTGAGCAGTTCTTC.

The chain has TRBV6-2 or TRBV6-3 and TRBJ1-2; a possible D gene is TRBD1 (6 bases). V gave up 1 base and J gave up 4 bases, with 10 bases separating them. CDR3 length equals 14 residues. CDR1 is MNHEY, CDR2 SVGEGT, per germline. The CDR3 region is CASSYWQGPYGYTF. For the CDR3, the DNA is TGTGCCAGCAGTTACTGGCAGGGGCCCTATGGCTACACCTTC.